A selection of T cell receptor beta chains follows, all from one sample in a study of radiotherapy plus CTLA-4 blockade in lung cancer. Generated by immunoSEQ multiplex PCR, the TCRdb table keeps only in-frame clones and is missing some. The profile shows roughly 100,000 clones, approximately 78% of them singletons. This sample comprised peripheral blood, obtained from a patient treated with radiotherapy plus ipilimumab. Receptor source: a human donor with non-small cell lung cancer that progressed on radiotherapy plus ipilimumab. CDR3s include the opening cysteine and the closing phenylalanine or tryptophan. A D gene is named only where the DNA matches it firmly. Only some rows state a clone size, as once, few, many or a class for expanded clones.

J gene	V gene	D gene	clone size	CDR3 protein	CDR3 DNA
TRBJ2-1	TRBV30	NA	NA	CAWSVGIEQFF	TGTGCCTGGAGTGTAGGTATTGAGCAGTTCTTC
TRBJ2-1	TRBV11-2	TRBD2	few	CASSLVRRASGSYNEQFF	TGTGCCAGCAGCTTAGTCCGTCGGGCTAGCGGCTCCTACAATGAGCAGTTCTTC
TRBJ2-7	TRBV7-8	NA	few	CASSLVALGYEQYF	TGTGCCAGCAGCTTAGTAGCGCTGGGGTACGAGCAGTACTTC
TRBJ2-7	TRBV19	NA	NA	CASSIIGGNGEQYF	TGTGCCAGTAGTATTATTGGAGGGAACGGCGAGCAGTACTTC
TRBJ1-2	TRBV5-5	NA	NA	CASSLARELNYGYTF	TGTGCCAGCAGCTTGGCGAGGGAATTAAACTATGGCTACACCTTC
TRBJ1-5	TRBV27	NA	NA	CASSSQGFKTYSNQPQHF	TGTGCCAGCAGTTCCCAGGGATTCAAGACGTATAGCAATCAGCCCCAGCATTTT
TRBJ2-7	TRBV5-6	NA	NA	CASSLGGTGLAHEQYF	TGTGCCAGCAGCTTGGGGGGTACAGGGCTCGCCCACGAGCAGTACTTC
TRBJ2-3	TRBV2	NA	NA	CASQPGRPITDTQYF	TGTGCCAGCCAACCGGGACGACCGATCACAGATACGCAGTATTTT
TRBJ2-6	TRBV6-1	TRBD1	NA	CASGDRGSGANVLTF	TGTGCCAGCGGGGACAGGGGCTCTGGGGCCAACGTCCTGACTTTC
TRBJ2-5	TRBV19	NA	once	CASTHLGGQTQYF	TGTGCCAGTACCCATCTTGGGGGTCAGACCCAGTACTTC
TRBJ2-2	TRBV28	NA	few	CASSFGNTGELFF	TGTGCCAGCAGTTTTGGGAACACCGGGGAGCTGTTTTTT
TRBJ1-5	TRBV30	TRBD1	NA	CAWSVRQGNNQPQHF	TGTGCCTGGAGTGTAAGACAGGGTAACAATCAGCCCCAGCATTTT
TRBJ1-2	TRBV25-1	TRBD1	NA	CASSERDRGPPTF	TGTGCCAGCAGTGAGCGGGACAGGGGACCTCCGACCTTC
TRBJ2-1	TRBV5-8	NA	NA	CASSLRGLGHNEQFF	TGTGCCAGCAGCTTGAGGGGTTTGGGTCACAATGAGCAGTTCTTC
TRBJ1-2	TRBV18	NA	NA	CASSPGTDYGYTF	TGTGCCAGCTCACCAGGGACGGACTATGGCTACACCTTC
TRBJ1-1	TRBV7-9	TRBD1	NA	CASSPEGQGIEAFF	TGTGCCAGCAGCCCGGAGGGACAGGGGATAGAAGCTTTCTTT
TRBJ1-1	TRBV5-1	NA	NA	CASSLGWGAVNTEAFF	TGCGCCAGCAGCTTGGGTTGGGGGGCGGTGAACACTGAAGCTTTCTTT
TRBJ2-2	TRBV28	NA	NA	CASSLSRGRVGELFF	TGTGCCAGCAGTTTGTCAAGGGGGAGGGTCGGGGAGCTGTTTTTT
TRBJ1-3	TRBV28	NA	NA	CASRGFSPSGNTIYF	TGTGCCAGCAGGGGGTTCTCACCTTCTGGAAACACCATATATTTT
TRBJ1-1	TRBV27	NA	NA	CASSFVGGGTEAFF	TGTGCCAGCAGTTTCGTCGGGGGCGGTACTGAAGCTTTCTTT
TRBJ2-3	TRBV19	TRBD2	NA	CASSRSLAGGTDTQYF	TGTGCCAGTAGTAGGTCCCTAGCGGGAGGTACAGATACGCAGTATTTT
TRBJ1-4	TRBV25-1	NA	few	CASSVTGLEKLFF	TGTGCCAGCAGTGTGACAGGCTTAGAAAAACTGTTTTTT
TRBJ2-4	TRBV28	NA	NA	CASSLEGEHIQYF	TGTGCCAGCAGTTTAGAGGGGGAACACATTCAGTACTTC
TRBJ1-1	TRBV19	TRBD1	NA	CASSAGGRAEAFF	TGTGCCAGTAGTGCAGGGGGAAGAGCTGAAGCTTTCTTT
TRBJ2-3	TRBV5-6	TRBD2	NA	CASSWGTSGLDTQYF	TGTGCCAGCAGCTGGGGGACTAGCGGGTTAGATACGCAGTATTTT
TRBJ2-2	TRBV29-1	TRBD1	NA	CSVAQGQGNTGELFF	TGCAGCGTCGCACAGGGACAGGGGAACACCGGGGAGCTGTTTTTT
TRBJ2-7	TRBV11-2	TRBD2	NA	CASSLGGGVSEQYF	TGTGCCAGCAGCTTAGGGGGGGGAGTCTCCGAGCAGTACTTC
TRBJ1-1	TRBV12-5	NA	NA	CASGLVGGFEAFF	TGTGCTAGTGGTTTGGTAGGCGGTTTTGAAGCTTTCTTT
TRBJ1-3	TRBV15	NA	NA	CATSRDPPGTGGNTIYF	TGTGCCACCAGCAGAGATCCCCCAGGGACGGGTGGAAACACCATATATTTT
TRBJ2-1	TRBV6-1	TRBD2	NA	CASNLAGGPGNEQFF	TGTGCCAGCAATCTAGCGGGAGGGCCTGGCAATGAGCAGTTCTTC
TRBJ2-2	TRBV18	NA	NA	CASSPSLVGNTGELFF	TGTGCCAGCTCACCAAGTCTCGTGGGAAACACCGGGGAGCTGTTTTTT
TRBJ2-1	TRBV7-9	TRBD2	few	CASSLGLAGGIHEQFF	TGTGCCAGCAGCTTAGGATTAGCGGGAGGGATCCATGAGCAGTTCTTC
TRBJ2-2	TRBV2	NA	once	CASSLDTGELFF	TGTGCCAGCAGTCTAGACACCGGGGAGCTGTTTTTT
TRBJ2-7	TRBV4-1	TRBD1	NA	CASSQTGTGPYEQYF	TGCGCCAGCAGCCAAACCGGGACAGGGCCTTACGAGCAGTACTTC
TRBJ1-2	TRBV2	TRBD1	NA	CASSRDSNYGYTF	TGTGCCAGCAGTCGGGACAGTAACTATGGCTACACCTTC
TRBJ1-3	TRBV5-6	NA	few	CASSLLAGLGTIYF	TGTGCCAGCAGCTTGTTAGCAGGACTCGGCACCATATATTTT
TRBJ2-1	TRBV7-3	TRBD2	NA	CASSPYSGASYNEQFF	TGTGCCAGCAGCCCTTATAGCGGGGCCTCCTACAATGAGCAGTTCTTC
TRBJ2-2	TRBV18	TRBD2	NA	CASSPGLGVGGGELFF	TGTGCCAGCTCGCCGGGACTAGGAGTAGGTGGCGGGGAGCTGTTTTTT
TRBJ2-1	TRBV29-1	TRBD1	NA	CSVGTGSYGEQFF	TGCAGCGTCGGGACAGGGTCATACGGTGAGCAGTTCTTC
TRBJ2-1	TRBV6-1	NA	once	CASSREQTHNEQFF	TGTGCCAGCAGTCGCGAACAGACCCACAATGAGCAGTTCTTC
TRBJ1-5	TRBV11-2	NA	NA	CASSLDLPGQPQHF	TGTGCCAGCAGCTTAGACCTCCCGGGCCAGCCCCAGCATTTT
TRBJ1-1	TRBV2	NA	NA	CASSFRRGGTEAFF	TGTGCCAGCAGTTTCCGGCGTGGCGGCACTGAAGCTTTCTTT
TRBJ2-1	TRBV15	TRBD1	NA	CATSVRTGNEQFF	TGTGCCACCAGCGTAAGGACAGGGAATGAGCAGTTCTTC
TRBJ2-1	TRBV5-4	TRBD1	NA	CASNRTGGSYNEQFF	TGTGCCAGCAACAGGACAGGGGGTTCCTACAATGAGCAGTTCTTC
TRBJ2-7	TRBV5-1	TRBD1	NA	CASSSGTGVYEQYF	TGCGCCAGCAGCTCCGGGACAGGGGTCTACGAGCAGTACTTC
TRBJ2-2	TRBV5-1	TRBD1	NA	CASRTGASTGELFF	TGCGCCAGTAGAACAGGGGCCAGCACCGGGGAGCTGTTTTTT
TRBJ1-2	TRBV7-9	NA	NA	CASSSNTRIYGYTF	TGTGCCAGCAGCTCCAACACACGGATCTATGGCTACACCTTC
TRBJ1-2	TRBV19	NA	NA	CASLRGAGDYGYTF	TGTGCCAGTCTGCGGGGGGCAGGGGACTATGGCTACACCTTC
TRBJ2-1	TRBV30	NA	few	CAWSVTGPLNEQFF	TGTGCCTGGAGTGTCACAGGCCCTCTTAATGAGCAGTTCTTC
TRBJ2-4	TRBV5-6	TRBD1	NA	CASSSGQGVKNIQYF	TGTGCCAGCAGCTCCGGACAGGGGGTCAAAAACATTCAGTACTTC
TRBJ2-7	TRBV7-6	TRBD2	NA	CASSPRDYQRKEGEQYF	TGTGCCAGCAGCCCCCGGGACTACCAGCGAAAGGAGGGTGAGCAGTACTTC
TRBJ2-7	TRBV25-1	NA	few	CASSRGGSYEQYF	TGTGCCAGCTCCCGCGGGGGCTCTTACGAGCAGTACTTC
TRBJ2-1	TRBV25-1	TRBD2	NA	CASRPSGRDEQFF	TGTGCCAGCAGACCTAGCGGGAGGGATGAGCAGTTCTTC
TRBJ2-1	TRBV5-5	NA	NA	CASSAKWGAGSQFF	TGTGCCAGCAGCGCTAAATGGGGCGCGGGTTCGCAGTTCTTC
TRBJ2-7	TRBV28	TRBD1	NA	CASSLGKGAVYEQYF	TGTGCCAGCAGTTTGGGAAAGGGGGCGGTCTACGAGCAGTACTTC